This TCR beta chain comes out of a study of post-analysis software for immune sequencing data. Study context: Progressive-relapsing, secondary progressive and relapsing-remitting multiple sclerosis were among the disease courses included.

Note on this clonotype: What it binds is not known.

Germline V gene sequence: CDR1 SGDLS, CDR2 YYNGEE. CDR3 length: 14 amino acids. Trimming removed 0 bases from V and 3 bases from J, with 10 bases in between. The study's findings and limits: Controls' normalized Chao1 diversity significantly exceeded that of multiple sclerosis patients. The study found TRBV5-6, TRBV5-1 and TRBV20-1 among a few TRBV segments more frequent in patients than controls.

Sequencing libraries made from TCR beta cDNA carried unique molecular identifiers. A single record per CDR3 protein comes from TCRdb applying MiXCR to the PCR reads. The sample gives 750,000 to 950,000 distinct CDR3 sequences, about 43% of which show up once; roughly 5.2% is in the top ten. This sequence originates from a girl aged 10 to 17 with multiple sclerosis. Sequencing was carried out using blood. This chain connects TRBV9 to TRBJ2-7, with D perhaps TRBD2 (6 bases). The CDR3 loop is CASSVAQGGYEQYF. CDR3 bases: TGTGCCAGCAGCGTAGCTCAGGGAGGCTACGAGCAGTACTTC.